This T cell receptor beta chain derives from a study of T cells after somatic rescue of genetic block. Germline V gives CDR1 LGHNT, CDR2 FRNRAP. V was trimmed by 9 bases and J by 2 bases, leaving 17 bases between them. CDR3 length: 15 amino acids. This table comes from immunoSEQ multiplex PCR, and its TCRdb copy is limited to in-frame clones, with some not included. The table includes 65,000 to 70,000 clones, roughly 94% detected once. What was sequenced was peripheral blood mononuclear cells (PBMCs). This rearrangement joins TRBV12-5 to TRBJ1-5; D is ambiguous. This TCR derives from a man aged 35 to 55. The CDR3 bases are TGTGCTAGGGTTTACCGGAGGGTTGGCAATCAGCCCCAGCATTTT. It translates to CARVYRRVGNQPQHF.